This TCR beta chain was sequenced in a study of T cells in Graves' hyperthyroidism and ophthalmopathy (dated by TCRdb to about 2019). Concerning the study at large: Peripheral blood samples were taken at the time of initial diagnosis, prior to any treatment. TCR V-J signatures able to tell the groups apart were searched for in a discovery cohort of 100 or so patients, of whom around 43 had Graves' ophthalmopathy and around 57 had stable Graves' hyperthyroidism. Following sampling, methimazole starting at 30 mg daily was given to hyperthyroidism patients, and high-dose intravenous methylprednisolone was given to ophthalmopathy patients. The roughly 94 discovery patients were randomly divided into training and test sets at a 7:3 ratio. Thyroid tissue and blood T-cell repertoires from roughly 6 Graves' hyperthyroidism patients were also compared in the study. TCR Vbeta CDR3 sequencing of 120 to 150 peripheral blood samples (fewer than 45 ophthalmopathy, 75 to 80 hyperthyroidism and roughly 17 progressor patients) is reported in the paper. Prospective prediction of ophthalmopathy was tested in an independent validation cohort of 18 hyperthyroidism patients and some 17 patients who later progressed to ophthalmopathy.

This clonotype was seen many times. No cognate antigen has been identified for it. The record has no base qualities; no much larger clone is one base away. Amplification of TCR beta CDR3 regions was carried out from RNA transcripts. A first-round RT-PCR of the TCR CDR3 used the HTBI primer set with the Qiagen OneStep RT-PCR kit. The libraries were constructed in a second round of multiplex PCR and then size-selected and purified. Paired-end sequencing of the libraries was performed with 100 bp reads on an Illumina HiSeq2000. On the authors' methods: SOAPnuke was used to process the raw data, with reads discarded if the reads contained adapters or uncalled bases, had a mean Phred below 15, or lacked an exact constant-primer or identifier match. COPE v1.2.5 was used to merge the high-quality paired reads, and each unique nucleotide sequence was defined as a clonotype. Clonotypes were aligned to IMGT TRBV, TRBD and TRBJ reference segments using MiTCR v1.1. Analysis was restricted to V-J combinations with a frequency above 0.0001, which covered just over 98% of repertoires. The TCS score was defined as the ratio of F50 (clonal expansion) to E x V (chaos), calculated using BLOSUM62-based TCRdist between CDR3 peptides within each V-J. Welch's t-statistics and random forest reduced several hundred V-J features to about 13, which were used in a naive Bayes classifier (R e1071). TCRdb itself trimmed the public reads at Q25 with fastp, ran MiXCR and retained productive beta chains. Identical CDR3 proteins give one entry, which carries the most common genes and DNA. TCRdb's processing, not the authors', yielded these V and J calls. The sample yields fewer than 900,000 distinct CDR3 sequences; about 17% were counted once. The top ten clonotypes cover around 7.7% of the sample.

Stable Graves' hyperthyroidism was defined as the absence of progression to ophthalmopathy over 18 months of follow-up. Hyperthyroidism patients were newly diagnosed, with disease duration under 2 months, and aged 18 to 65 years. The study excluded patients with uncontrolled infections, other autoimmune diseases, pregnancy or lactation. Diagnoses were established on the basis of clinical symptoms, serum thyroxine and TRAb, thyroid ultrasound, and orbital computed tomography. PBMCs were isolated from 10 ml of fresh peripheral blood by Ficoll-Paque density gradient centrifugation. Trizol reagent was used to extract total RNA, and RNA quality was then checked on an Agilent 2100 Bioanalyzer. What the research found in general, with its limitations: No statistical method was used to set the sample size in advance, and investigators knew the group allocation. Blood samples also contained most of the expanded thyroid clonotypes (frequency above 0.001), which suggests that blood repertoires may reflect thyroid immune responses. A model built on a 13 V-J signature distinguished ophthalmopathy from stable hyperthyroidism, reaching about 89% sensitivity and approximately 83% specificity in cross-validation and 80%/75% in testing. During validation, the model predicted progression to ophthalmopathy a median of approximately 7 months ahead of onset, with around 71% sensitivity and 72.22% specificity.

This TCR was recovered from a man younger than 30 with Graves' hyperthyroidism. The sequencing input was blood.

The DNA sequence follows: TGTGCCAGCAGTTATCCCCCCCGGCGAGAGCAGTACTTC. It codes for CASSYPPRREQYF. The chain links TRBV6-1 with TRBJ2-7, with the D gene call left open. The CDR3, from cysteine to phenylalanine, totals 13 residues. CDR3 DNA is the only sequence kept; it has 39 bases, read in frame from the first base. Taken from the germline V gene, the CDR1 and CDR2 loops are MNHNS and SASEGT. V gives up 5 bases and J gives up 7 bases, and the segment between their germline ends measures 15 bases.